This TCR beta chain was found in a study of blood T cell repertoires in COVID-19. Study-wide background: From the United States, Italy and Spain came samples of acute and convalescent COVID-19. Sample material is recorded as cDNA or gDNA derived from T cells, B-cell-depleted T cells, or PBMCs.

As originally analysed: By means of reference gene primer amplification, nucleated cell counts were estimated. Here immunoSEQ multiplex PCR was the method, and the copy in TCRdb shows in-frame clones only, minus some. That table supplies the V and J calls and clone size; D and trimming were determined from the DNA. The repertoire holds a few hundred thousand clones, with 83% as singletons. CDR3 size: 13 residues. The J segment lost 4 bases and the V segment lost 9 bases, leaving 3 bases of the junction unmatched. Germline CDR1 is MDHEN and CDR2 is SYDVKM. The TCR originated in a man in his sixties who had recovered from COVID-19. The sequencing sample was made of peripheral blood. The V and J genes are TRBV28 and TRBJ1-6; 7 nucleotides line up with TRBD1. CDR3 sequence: CASMGQYNSPLHF. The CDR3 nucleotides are TGTGCCAGTATGGGACAGTATAATTCACCCCTCCACTTT.